Following are 17 T cell receptor beta chains from one sample sequenced in a study of cytomegalovirus exposure and HLA in healthy donors. Both 60 Vbeta primers and 13 Jbeta primers went into the PCR. Generated by immunoSEQ multiplex PCR, the TCRdb table keeps only in-frame clones and is missing some. The sample has 35,000 to 40,000 clones; around 76% are singletons. What was sequenced was PBMCs. The receptors were gathered from a woman between 25 and 40 years old in good health and CMV-seropositive.

J is TRBJ2-6 and V is TRBV4-1; the match to TRBD1 covers 9 bases. Germline V lookup: CDR1 MGHRA, CDR2 YSYEKL. The CDR3 loop spans 18 amino acids. J gave up 1 base and V 4 bases, and 8 bases lay outside the gene matches. The CDR3 loop reads CASSPIPGTGSGANVLTF. CDR3 DNA: TGCGCCAGCAGCCCTATTCCCGGGACAGGGTCTGGGGCCAACGTCCTGACTTTC.

This chain joins TRBV28 and TRBJ2-7, with D maybe TRBD2 (6 bases). This CDR3 comprises 11 residues. Trimming pared 5 bases from V and 7 bases from J, leaving 9 bases between. Looked up from germline, CDR1 is MDHEN and CDR2 is SYDVKM. The CDR3 region has the DNA TGTGCCAGCAGTCGCGCGGGGGAGCAGTACTTC. As protein: CASSRAGEQYF.

The chain combines TRBV28 with TRBJ1-6, with 8 bases aligning to TRBD1. In germline, CDR1 is MDHEN, CDR2 SYDVKM. The junction had 2 bases not matched to a gene; V was cut back by 8 bases and J by 8 bases. CDR3 size: 12 residues. CDR3 bases: TGTGCCAGCGGACAGGGTGATTCACCCCTCCACTTT. Residues: CASGQGDSPLHF.

The chain couples TRBV19 to TRBJ2-7, with TRBD2 as a possible D gene (5 bases). The CDR3 sequence is 13 residues long. Germline V CDR1 and CDR2: LNHDA, SQIVND (reference sequence). V shed 4 bases and J shed 0 bases, with 7 bases lying between them. The CDR3 DNA reads TGTGCCAGTAGTACCGGGGTCTCCTACGAGCAGTACTTC. Protein sequence: CASSTGVSYEQYF. The full variable domain, rest sourced from reference TRBV19 and TRBJ2-7, is DGGITQSPKYLFRKEGQNVTLSCEQNLNHDAMYWYRQDPGQGLRLIYYSQIVNDFQKGDIAEGYSVSREKKESFPLTVTSAQKNPTAFYLCASSTGVSYEQYFGPGTRLTVT.

This clone showed up just a few times. The V gene is TRBV6-5, the J gene TRBJ1-3; 9 bases align to TRBD1. Germline lookup yields CDR1 MNHEY and CDR2 SVGAGI. Trimming took 0 bases from V and 4 from J; bases not matched to a gene: 1. The CDR3 is 15 amino acids. The CDR3 region has the DNA TGTGCCAGCAGTTACTCGACAGGGGGAGGAAACACCATATATTTT. It yields the protein CASSYSTGGGNTIYF.

The chain links TRBV4-1 to TRBJ1-2; 8 positions match TRBD1. The CDR3 covers 17 residues. In germline, CDR1 is MGHRA, CDR2 YSYEKL. With V trimmed by 0 bases and J by 4 bases, 10 bases remained unmatched. In nucleotides, the CDR3 is TGCGCCAGCAGCCAAGACTCTCAGGGGGCGCAGAGCTATGGCTACACCTTC. Translation gives CASSQDSQGAQSYGYTF.

The chain carries TRBV19 and TRBJ1-4, with TRBD1 matching 9 bases. V shed 1 base and J 8 bases; nucleotides not matched to a gene: 5. Germline V gene data show CDR1 as LNHDA and CDR2 as SQIVND (reference sequence). The CDR3 loop spans 15 amino acids. In DNA, the CDR3 is TGTGCCAGTAGTATAGGACAGGGGGTGTTCGAAAAACTGTTTTTT. Residues: CASSIGQGVFEKLFF.

This clone was counted between two and nine times. The chain is built from TRBV5-1 and TRBJ2-5; no definite D call. The length of the CDR3 is 13 residues. Deletions cut 1 base from V and 3 bases from J, with 7 bases between. The V gene's germline CDR1 is SGHRS and CDR2 YFSETQ. The CDR3 DNA is TGCGCCAGCAGCTTGTATCCGGAAGAGACCCAGTACTTC. This gives the protein CASSLYPEETQYF. Full variable domain (missing parts from reference TRBV5-1 and TRBJ2-5): KAGVTQTPRYLIKTRGQQVTLSCSPISGHRSVSWYQQTPGQGLQFLFEYFSETQRNKGNFPGRFSGRQFSNSRSEMNVSTLELGDSALYLCASSLYPEETQYFGPGTRLLVL.

J is TRBJ2-2 and V is TRBV27, with D unclear. CDR3 size: 13 residues. Germline CDR1 reads MNHEY; CDR2 reads SMNVEV (reference sequence). V was clipped by 2 bases and J by 4 bases, with 5 bases between them. CDR3 sequence reads: CASSLRSTGELFF. The CDR3 region has the DNA TGTGCCAGCAGTTTACGGAGCACCGGGGAGCTGTTTTTT.

The chain carries TRBV5-5 and TRBJ1-5; 10 bases line up with TRBD1. The V gene's germline CDR1 is SGHKS and CDR2 YYEKEE (reference sequence). This CDR3 is built from 16 residues. The ends lost 5 bases at V and 2 bases at J; junction bases unmatched: 7. The CDR3: CASSRDRGGGNQPQHF. The CDR3 region has the DNA TGTGCCAGCAGTAGGGACAGGGGAGGTGGCAATCAGCCCCAGCATTTT.

This clone was found a few times. The V and J genes are TRBV15 and TRBJ1-2; TRBD1 matches at 9 bases. The length of the CDR3 is 15 residues. The V and J ends lost 0 bases and 8 bases, in that order; junction bases with no gene match: 7. The germline CDR1 and CDR2 sequences are LNHNV and YYDKDF (reference sequence). CDR3 residues: CATSREQDRGLGYTF. The CDR3 DNA is TGTGCCACCAGCAGAGAGCAGGACAGGGGATTAGGCTACACCTTC.

The CDR3 sequence: CASSYSGSTDTQYF. The CDR3 nucleotides read TGTGCCAGCAGCTATAGCGGGAGCACAGATACGCAGTATTTT. The chain employs TRBV9 and TRBJ2-3, with 7 positions matching TRBD2. Germline loops: CDR1 SGDLS, CDR2 YYNGEE. With V trimmed by 4 bases and J by 0 bases, 2 bases remained unmatched. There are 14 residues in the CDR3. Full variable domain (missing parts from reference TRBV9 and TRBJ2-3): DSGVTQTPKHLITATGQRVTLRCSPRSGDLSVYWYQQSLDQGLQFLIQYYNGEERAKGNILERFSAQQFPDLHSELNLSSLELGDSALYFCASSYSGSTDTQYFGPGTRLTVL.

This chain joins TRBV9 and TRBJ2-1; TRBD1 might be the D (6 bases). CDR1 and CDR2 from the germline V gene are SGDLS and YYNGEE. This CDR3 has 17 residues. The V end lost 4 bases, the J end lost 3 bases, and 20 bases lay between the germline ends. CDR3 sequence reads: CASSSAVGQGIYNEQFF. The CDR3 DNA sequence: TGTGCCAGCAGCTCCGCCGTGGGGCAGGGGATCTACAATGAGCAGTTCTTC.

The chain recombines TRBV7-9 with TRBJ1-5, with TRBD1 as a possible D gene (6 bases). Germline assignment: CDR1 SEHNR and CDR2 FQNEAQ (reference sequence). The CDR3 contains 13 residues. V lost 5 bases to trimming and J lost 6 bases, with 11 bases between them. Here the CDR3 DNA reads TGTGCCAGCAGCCTTGGACAGTCTCAGCCCCAGCATTTT. It is translated as CASSLGQSQPQHF. The full variable domain, with the rest looked up from reference TRBV7-9 and TRBJ1-5, is DTGVSQNPRHKITKRGQNVTFRCDPISEHNRLYWYRQTLGQGPEFLTYFQNEAQLEKSRLLSDRFSAERPKGSFSTLEIQRTEQGDSAMYLCASSLGQSQPQHFGDGTRLSIL.

The J gene is TRBJ2-1, the V gene TRBV7-9; 8 bases are a match to TRBD1. The trim removed 5 bases at V and 7 bases at J, leaving 7 bases unmatched. Germline V gene data show CDR1 as SEHNR and CDR2 as FQNEAQ (reference sequence). The CDR3 is 14 residues long. The DNA for the CDR3 is TGTGCCAGCAGCCAGACAGGGGATGTGAATGAGCAGTTCTTC. Its protein is CASSQTGDVNEQFF.

This chain uses TRBV11-2 with TRBJ1-3, with D perhaps TRBD1 (6 bases). The CDR3 consists of 16 residues. The ends were cut back, 1 base at V and 2 bases at J, with 12 bases in the middle. Germline lookup yields CDR1 SGHAT and CDR2 FQNNGV. The CDR3 spells CASSLGNTGPGNTIYF. The CDR3 DNA reads TGTGCCAGCAGCTTAGGGAACACAGGGCCTGGAAACACCATATATTTT.

This rearrangement joins TRBV18 to TRBJ2-1, with 9 bases lining up with TRBD1. The J segment lost 1 base and the V segment lost 1 base, leaving 8 bases of the junction unmatched. Germline V CDR1 and CDR2: KGHSH, LQKENI. The CDR3 extends over 18 amino acids. The CDR3 DNA is TGTGCCAGCTCACCACAGGGACAGGGCCCCTTGTCCTACAATGAGCAGTTCTTC. Translating it yields CASSPQGQGPLSYNEQFF. Full variable domain (outside the CDR3, taken from reference TRBV18 and TRBJ2-1): NAGVMQNPRHLVRRRGQEARLRCSPMKGHSHVYWYRQLPEEGLKFMVYLQKENIIDESGMPKERFSAEFPKEGPSILRIQQVVRGDSAAYFCASSPQGQGPLSYNEQFFGPGTRLTVL.